This T cell receptor (beta chain) was recovered during a study of T cell changes during pregnancy in multiple sclerosis (dated by TCRdb to about 2019). Broadly, across the study: In women with multiple sclerosis, the researchers looked at how the T cell repertoire shifted as pregnancy progressed.

Points on this clone: Its antigen is unknown. Base qualities are not provided; no much larger clone lies one nucleotide away.

Libraries were prepared through the immunoSEQ multiplex PCR assay. TCRdb obtained this table from immuneACCESS and retained in-frame rearrangements with V and J assigned. These tables miss some clones; where compared with another copy, unresolved V genes account for less than half of the shortfall, and the remainder is unexplained. This sample holds about 79,000 clones; around nine tenths were observed only once. Jointly, the top ten make up about 0.45% of the sample. The source is a female donor with multiple sclerosis, enrolled in a pregnancy study. The sequenced sample was CD4+ T cells from peripheral blood mononuclear cells, obtained in the second trimester of pregnancy.

In nucleotides, the sequence is TGCGCCAGCAGCTTGGTCAGAAACCAGCAGTACTTC. Its product reads: CASSLVRNQQYF. Recombination connected TRBV5-1 to TRBJ2-7; the D gene is unclear. The germline V gene yields SGHRS for CDR1 and YFSETQ for CDR2. The junction carries 9 bases between V and J, which are trimmed by 0 bases and 8 bases respectively. Counted from cysteine to phenylalanine, this CDR3 has 12 amino acids. Just CDR3 DNA is preserved here, 36 bases in frame from base 1. With the rest looked up from the reference TRBV5-1 and TRBJ2-7 genes rather than sequenced, the full variable domain is KAGVTQTPRYLIKTRGQQVTLSCSPISGHRSVSWYQQTPGQGLQFLFEYFSETQRNKGNFPGRFSGRQFSNSRSEMNVSTLELGDSALYLCASSLVRNQQYFGPGTRLTVT.